This T cell receptor (beta chain) was captured in a study of regulatory T cells in long-lasting Graves disease. Study-level results: Graves' patients with persistent disease showed TCR diversity lower than patients newly diagnosed. A limited number of samples was an acknowledged limitation.

Time point meaning: newly diagnosed GD, antithyroid drugs for less than 3 months. The TCR library was made from RNA extracted from PBMCs. Through Arm-PCR of CDR3 regions and iRepertoire HTBI primers, TCR beta libraries were built. MiXCR, applied by TCRdb to the multiplex PCR reads, yields one record per CDR3 protein. The sample includes 400,000 to 500,000 distinct CDR3 sequences, 14% to 15% seen only once; the top ten take about a sixth. In its sample, this clonotype was seen once. The antigen is unknown. Germline-derived CDR1 and CDR2 are SQVTM and ANQGSEA. The CDR3 extends over 13 amino acids. Losses at the gene ends were 4 bases for V and 6 bases for J; bases not matched to a gene: 9. These data were likewise used in another study, on T cells in Graves' hyperthyroidism and ophthalmopathy.

The chain uses TRBV29-1 and TRBJ2-7; 7 nucleotides line up with TRBD2. The input for sequencing was peripheral blood mononuclear cells (PBMCs), taken at new diagnosis, from a patient treated with antithyroid drugs. This clonotype was sampled from a woman aged 25 to 39 with Graves disease. CDR3 amino acids: CSVALTQRGEQYF. CDR3 sequence (DNA): TGCAGCGTTGCGCTGACCCAGCGGGGCGAGCAGTACTTC.